Below, one T cell receptor (beta chain) is given with its context. The target antigen is unknown. The assay was immunoSEQ multiplex PCR, and TCRdb's table has in-frame clones only and misses some. Of about 19,000 clones listed, around 90% are singletons. This specimen belongs to a study of T cells in localized non-small cell lung cancer. Whole-study findings and limits: Uninvolved adjacent lung, not tumor, had the highest T cell clonality.

From germline, CDR1 is SGHTA and CDR2 FQGNSA. This CDR3 is 17 amino acids long. The V segment lost 3 bases and the J segment 4 bases; nucleotides outside the gene matches: 12. The source material was peripheral blood, sampled before any cancer treatment. This sequence originates from a woman aged 35 to 69 with stage I lung adenocarcinoma. V gene TRBV7-2 combines with J gene TRBJ2-5; TRBD1 matches 9 bases. CDR3 sequence (DNA): TGTGCCAGCAGCTTCCAGCCCGGGACAGGGATAGGAGAGACCCAGTACTTC. It specifies CASSFQPGTGIGETQYF.